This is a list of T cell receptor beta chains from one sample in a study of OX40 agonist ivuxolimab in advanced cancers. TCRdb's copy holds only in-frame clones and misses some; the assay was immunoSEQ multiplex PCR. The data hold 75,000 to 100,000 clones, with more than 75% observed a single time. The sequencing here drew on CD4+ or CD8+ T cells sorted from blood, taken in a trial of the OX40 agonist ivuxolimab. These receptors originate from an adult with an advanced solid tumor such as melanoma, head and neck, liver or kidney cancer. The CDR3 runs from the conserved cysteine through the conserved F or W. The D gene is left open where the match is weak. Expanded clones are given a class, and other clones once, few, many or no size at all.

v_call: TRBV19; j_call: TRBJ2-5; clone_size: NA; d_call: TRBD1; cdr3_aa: CATSQDRQETQYF; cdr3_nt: TGTGCCACGTCTCAGGACAGGCAAGAGACCCAGTACTTC
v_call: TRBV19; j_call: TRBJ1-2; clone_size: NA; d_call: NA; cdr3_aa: CASSIPGQYGYTF; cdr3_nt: TGTGCCAGTAGTATCCCCGGACAGTATGGCTACACCTTC
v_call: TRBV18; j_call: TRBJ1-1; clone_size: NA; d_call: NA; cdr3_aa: CASSPPGSTEAFF; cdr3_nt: TGTGCCAGCTCACCACCCGGGTCCACTGAAGCTTTCTTT
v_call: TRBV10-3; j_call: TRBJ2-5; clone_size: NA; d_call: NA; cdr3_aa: CAIKEDQETQYF; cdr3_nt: TGTGCCATCAAGGAGGACCAAGAGACCCAGTACTTC
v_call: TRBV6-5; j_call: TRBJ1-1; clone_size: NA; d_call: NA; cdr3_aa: CASSSPAKNTEAFF; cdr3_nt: TGTGCCAGCAGTTCCCCGGCGAAGAACACTGAAGCTTTCTTT
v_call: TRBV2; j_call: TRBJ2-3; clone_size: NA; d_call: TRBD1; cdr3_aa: CASKQGEPPDTQYF; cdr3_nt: TGTGCCAGCAAGCAGGGGGAGCCCCCAGATACGCAGTATTTT
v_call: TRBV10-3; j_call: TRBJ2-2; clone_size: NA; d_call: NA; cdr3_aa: CAISGQTELFF; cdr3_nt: TGTGCCATCAGTGGCCAGACGGAGCTGTTTTTT
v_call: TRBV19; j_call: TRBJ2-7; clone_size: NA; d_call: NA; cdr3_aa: CASSRRDGDYEQYF; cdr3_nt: TGTGCCAGTAGTCGGAGGGATGGTGATTACGAGCAGTACTTC
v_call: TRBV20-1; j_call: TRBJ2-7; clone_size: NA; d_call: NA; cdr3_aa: CSARGAYEQYF; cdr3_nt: TGCAGTGCTAGAGGAGCCTACGAGCAGTACTTC
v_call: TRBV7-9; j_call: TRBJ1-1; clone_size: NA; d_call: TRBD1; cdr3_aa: CASSFTGDTEAFF; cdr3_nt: TGTGCCAGCAGCTTCACAGGGGACACTGAAGCTTTCTTT
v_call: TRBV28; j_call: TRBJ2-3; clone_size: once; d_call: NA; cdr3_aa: CASSLDRPATSTDTQYF; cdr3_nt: TGTGCCAGCAGTTTAGACAGGCCAGCGACCAGCACAGATACGCAGTATTTT
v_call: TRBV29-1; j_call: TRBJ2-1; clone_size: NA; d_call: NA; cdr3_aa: CSVGGGPRGNEQFF; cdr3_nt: TGCAGCGTGGGTGGAGGCCCTAGGGGTAATGAGCAGTTCTTC
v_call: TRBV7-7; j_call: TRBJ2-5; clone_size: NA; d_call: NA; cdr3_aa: CASSLVGIQETQYF; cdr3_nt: TGTGCTAGCAGCTTAGTAGGGATCCAAGAGACCCAGTACTTC
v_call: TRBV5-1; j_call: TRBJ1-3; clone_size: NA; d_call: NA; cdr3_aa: CASAKEGGLGNTIYF; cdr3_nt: TGCGCCAGCGCAAAGGAGGGAGGTCTGGGAAACACCATATATTTT
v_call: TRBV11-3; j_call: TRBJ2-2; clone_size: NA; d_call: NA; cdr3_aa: CATTGRALNTGELFF; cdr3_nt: TGTGCCACCACTGGGCGGGCTTTGAACACCGGGGAGCTGTTTTTT
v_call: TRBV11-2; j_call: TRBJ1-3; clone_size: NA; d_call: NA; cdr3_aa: CASSGRQGNTIYF; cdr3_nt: TGTGCCAGCAGCGGAAGACAGGGAAACACCATATATTTT
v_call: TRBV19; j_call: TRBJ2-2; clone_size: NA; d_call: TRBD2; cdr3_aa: CASIGTSGLNTGELFF; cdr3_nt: TGTGCCAGTATTGGGACTAGCGGATTGAACACCGGGGAGCTGTTTTTT